This T cell receptor (beta chain) was retrieved from a study of blood T cell repertoires in COVID-19. Unmatched junction bases numbered 9, after V lost 6 bases and J lost 10 bases. CDR3 length equals 14 residues. Germline-derived CDR1 and CDR2 are WSHSY and SAAADI. Profiled with immunoSEQ multiplex PCR; TCRdb holds only in-frame clones, not every one. The table lists a few hundred thousand clones, around 90% of them singletons. Seattle enrolled patients during active infection and tracked them longitudinally. This chain joins TRBV10-2 and TRBJ1-6; 7 nucleotides match TRBD1. The TCR was taken from a man younger than 35 with COVID-19, enrolled during active disease. The material sequenced was peripheral blood. CDR3 region: CASSSTGDGSPLHF. As DNA, the CDR3 is TGCGCCAGCAGCTCCACAGGGGACGGGTCACCCCTCCACTTT.